What follows are 26 T cell receptor beta chains derived from one specimen sequenced in a study of blood T cell repertoires in COVID-19. Assay used: immunoSEQ multiplex PCR; TCRdb lists only in-frame clones, some missing. The data hold a few hundred thousand clones, with just under 90% observed a single time. The source material was PBMCs or T cells enriched from blood (not recorded which). The receptor set was obtained from a woman in her thirties who had recovered from COVID-19.

This clone has a handful of counts. The rearrangement joins TRBV6-4 to TRBJ2-1; 9 bases are a match to TRBD2. V was clipped by 4 bases and J by 5 bases; unmatched bases: 6. The CDR3 spans 15 residues. Germline V lookup: CDR1 MRHNA, CDR2 SNTAGT. CDR3 amino acids: CASSVTSGGNNEQFF. In DNA form, the CDR3 reads TGTGCCAGCAGTGTCACCAGCGGGGGGAACAATGAGCAGTTCTTC.

V and J are TRBV10-1 and TRBJ2-1; D possibly corresponds to TRBD1 (6 bases). CDR1 and CDR2 from the germline V gene are WNHNN and SYGVQD (reference sequence). This CDR3 contains 13 residues. The germline V and J ends were trimmed by 5 bases and 8 bases, with 13 bases remaining between them. CDR3 amino acids: CASSYRDGDEQFF. For the CDR3, the DNA is TGCGCCAGCAGTTACAGGGATGGGGATGAGCAGTTCTTC.

The rearrangement uses TRBV21-1 and TRBJ2-7; whether TRBD1, the table's D call, matches the DNA was not checked. TRBV21-1 is deemed a pseudogene. The CDR3 sequence is 19 residues long. The CDR3 here is CASSRGSINSGGYRYEQYF. The CDR3 coding sequence is TGTGCCAGCAGCAGGGGCTCTATAAATTCAGGGGGCTATAGGTACGAGCAGTACTTC.

This clone turned up a few times. V gene TRBV12-3 or TRBV12-4 combines with J gene TRBJ1-3, with 8 bases identical to TRBD1. The CDR3 has 13 amino acids. Trimming removed 11 bases from V and 0 bases from J; junction bases left unmatched: 3. The CDR3 bases are TGTGCCGGACAGGGTAACTCTGGAAACACCATATATTTT. Encoded protein: CAGQGNSGNTIYF.

The chain carries TRBV18 and TRBJ2-7; 8 nucleotides match TRBD2. V was pared by 5 bases and J by 3 bases, with 9 bases of the junction left unmatched. The length of the CDR3 is 15 residues. Germline V gene lookup returns CDR1 KGHSH and CDR2 LQKENI. The CDR3 protein is CASSGTGTSNYEQYF. CDR3 nucleotides: TGTGCCAGCTCAGGAACGGGGACTAGTAACTACGAGCAGTACTTC.

In its sample, this clone was seen once. In DNA, the CDR3 is TGCAGCGTTGAACGGGGGGGGCTCACCTTC. Translated: CSVERGGLTF. V gene TRBV29-1 combines with J gene TRBJ1-2, with D possibly being TRBD1 (6 bases). The length of the CDR3 is 10 residues. Germline V gene data show CDR1 as SQVTM and CDR2 as ANQGSEA. V lost 2 bases to trimming and J lost 13 bases, with 11 bases between them.

The chain combines TRBV18 with TRBJ1-5; D is unclear. This CDR3 is built from 16 residues. The germline CDR1 and CDR2 sequences are KGHSH and LQKENI. V was shortened by 5 bases and J by 0 bases, with 14 bases between the two germline ends. CDR3 amino acids: CASSKATAYSNQPQHF. The CDR3 DNA sequence: TGTGCCAGCTCAAAAGCGACGGCTTATAGCAATCAGCCCCAGCATTTT.

This clone was counted a few times. The chain is built from TRBV30 and TRBJ1-1; D not certain. V lost 4 bases to trimming and J lost 0 bases, with 6 bases between them. Germline V gene sequence: CDR1 GTSNPN, CDR2 SVGIG (reference sequence). The CDR3 spans 12 residues. The CDR3 reads CAWTTVNTEAFF. The CDR3 coding sequence is TGTGCCTGGACCACAGTGAACACTGAAGCTTTCTTT.

The chain has TRBV6-6 and TRBJ1-5; D might be TRBD1 (5 bases). V lost 5 bases, J lost 6 bases, and 17 bases lay in between. The CDR3 consists of 15 residues. In germline, CDR1 is MNHNY, CDR2 SVGAGI (reference sequence). The CDR3 protein is CASSARGEGGQPQHF. CDR3 DNA sequence: TGTGCCAGCAGTGCCCGGGGGGAAGGAGGTCAGCCCCAGCATTTT.

This sequence joins TRBV4-2 and TRBJ2-2; 12 bases line up with TRBD1. Germline CDR1 reads LGHNA; CDR2 reads YNFKEQ. The CDR3 length is 17 residues. J gave up 6 bases and V 0 bases, and 5 bases lay outside the gene matches. The CDR3 DNA follows: TGTGCCAGCAGCCAAGATGGGACAGGGGGCTCGTCCGGGGAGCTGTTTTTT. This translates into CASSQDGTGGSSGELFF.

The chain employs TRBV23-1 and TRBJ1-1; D not resolved. TRBV23-1 is reported as an ORF; its role is uncertain. V lost 4 bases to trimming and J lost 2 bases, with 17 bases between them. The CDR3 runs to 16 residues. CDR3 DNA sequence: TGCGCCAGCAGTCTCCCCCAGATGCCGATTAACACTGAAGCTTTCTTT. Its translation: CASSLPQMPINTEAFF.

J is TRBJ2-3 and V is TRBV24-1; 13 nucleotides line up with TRBD2. The CDR3 contains 15 residues. CDR1 and CDR2 (germline): KGHDR, SFDVKD. Trimming took 3 bases from V and 7 from J; bases not matched to a gene: 3. The DNA of the CDR3 is TGTGCCACCAGTGATACTAGCGGGGGGGCGTATACGCAGTATTTT. It codes for CATSDTSGGAYTQYF.

This clone appeared many times. The chain links TRBV21-1 to TRBJ2-1; no DNA check was done on the table's D call, TRBD2. TRBV21-1 has pseudogene status. The CDR3 sequence is 16 residues long. The CDR3 protein is CASSKGGSDGINEQFF. CDR3 DNA sequence: TGTGCCAGCAGCAAAGGAGGATCCGACGGGATCAATGAGCAGTTCTTC.

The chain employs TRBV7-2 and TRBJ1-1; D gene uncertain. V gave up 2 bases and J gave up 4 bases, with 8 bases separating them. The CDR3 is 13 residues long. Germline CDR1 and CDR2: SGHTA and FQGNSA. CDR3 in DNA: TGTGCCAGCAGCTTAACAAGAACCACTGAAGCTTTCTTT. Its protein product is CASSLTRTTEAFF.

This chain uses TRBV19 with TRBJ2-2, with 10 bases identical to TRBD1. Per the germline V gene, CDR1 is LNHDA and CDR2 is SQIVND (reference sequence). J gave up 5 bases and V 5 bases, and 5 bases lay outside the gene matches. This CDR3 region has 15 residues. CDR3 loop: CASSPGTGVTGELFF. As DNA, the CDR3 is TGTGCCAGTAGTCCTGGGACAGGGGTGACCGGGGAGCTGTTTTTT.

CDR3 nucleotides: TGTGCCAGCAGCCTCGGCAGAGGGAGGGATACGCAGTATTTT. The encoded protein is CASSLGRGRDTQYF. The J gene is TRBJ2-3, the V gene TRBV7-9; D perhaps matches TRBD2 (6 bases). Germline loops: CDR1 SEHNR, CDR2 FQNEAQ (reference sequence). The CDR3 loop spans 14 amino acids. Trimming removed 5 bases at V and 6 bases at J, with 15 bases between.

The rearrangement joins TRBV2 to TRBJ1-2; the D gene is possibly TRBD1 (5 bases). CDR3 length: 15 amino acids. With 2 bases removed from V and 5 bases from J, the gap between germline ends came to 15 bases. Germline lookup yields CDR1 SNHLY and CDR2 FYNNEI. The CDR3, as DNA: TGTGCCAGCAGTGAATTGCAGGGTCCTTCGTATGGCTACACCTTC. The encoded protein is CASSELQGPSYGYTF.

The chain has TRBV18 and TRBJ1-1; 7 nucleotides agree with TRBD1. Trimming removed 6 bases from V and 6 bases from J; junction bases left unmatched: 7. Germline V lookup: CDR1 KGHSH, CDR2 LQKENI. CDR3 length: 13 residues. In DNA form, the CDR3 reads TGTGCCAGCTCCGTGGGCAGGGGGGCTGAAGCTTTCTTT. Translated: CASSVGRGAEAFF.

V gene TRBV28 combines with J gene TRBJ2-7, with TRBD1 matching over 7 bases. CDR1 is MDHEN and CDR2 is SYDVKM in the germline V gene. V shed 7 bases, J shed 3 bases, and the junction held 6 bases outside the gene matches. The CDR3 covers 13 residues. CDR3 loop: CASKYTGVYEQYF. CDR3 bases: TGTGCCAGCAAATATACAGGGGTCTACGAGCAGTACTTC. Filled out from reference TRBV28 and TRBJ2-7, the complete variable domain reads DVKVTQSSRYLVKRTGEKVFLECVQDMDHENMFWYRQDPGLGLRLIYFSYDVKMKEKGDIPEGYSVSREKKERFSLILESASTNQTSMYLCASKYTGVYEQYFGPGTRLTVT.

This CDR3 reads CASESHHFRDQETQYF. CDR3 DNA: TGTGCTAGTGAGTCTCATCATTTCAGGGACCAAGAGACCCAGTACTTC. The chain carries TRBV12-5 and TRBJ2-5; a possible D gene is TRBD1 (5 bases). The CDR3 is 16 residues long. V was trimmed by 7 bases and J by 0 bases, leaving 18 bases between them. Germline V lookup: CDR1 LGHNT, CDR2 FRNRAP.

The chain recombines TRBV15 with TRBJ2-1; 8 nucleotides agree with TRBD1. Germline V gene data show CDR1 as LNHNV and CDR2 as YYDKDF (reference sequence). V shed 2 bases and J 5 bases; nucleotides not matched to a gene: 8. This CDR3 is built from 16 residues. CDR3 sequence reads: CATSRHGQGFHNEQFF. The CDR3 DNA reads TGTGCCACCAGCAGACACGGACAGGGTTTCCACAATGAGCAGTTCTTC.

The chain's CDR3 is CASSQEGAAYEQYF. For the CDR3, the DNA is TGCGCCAGCAGCCAAGAGGGGGCGGCCTACGAGCAGTACTTC. The genes are TRBV4-1 and TRBJ2-7; D might be TRBD1 (6 bases). CDR3 length: 14 residues. From germline, CDR1 is MGHRA and CDR2 YSYEKL. V was pared by 0 bases and J by 2 bases, with 8 bases between.

V and J are TRBV7-9 and TRBJ1-4, with D perhaps matching TRBD1 (6 bases). The CDR3 runs 13 residues. CDR1 is SEHNR, CDR2 FQNEAQ, per germline (reference sequence). V shed 10 bases and J shed 6 bases, with 15 bases lying between them. CDR3 sequence: CATPQTGHEKLFF. The CDR3 DNA sequence: TGTGCCACCCCCCAAACAGGGCATGAAAAACTGTTTTTT.

This clone was seen a handful of times. The chain recombines TRBV4-1 with TRBJ1-4; 8 bases agree with TRBD1. Unmatched junction bases numbered 10, after V lost 0 bases and J lost 4 bases. The CDR3 sequence is 18 residues long. Germline loops: CDR1 MGHRA, CDR2 YSYEKL. The CDR3 sequence is CASSQEPRGRAGNEKLFF. CDR3 nucleotide sequence: TGCGCCAGCAGCCAAGAGCCCAGGGGGCGCGCCGGTAATGAAAAACTGTTTTTT.

In this sample, this clone turned up once. The chain has TRBV5-1 and TRBJ2-7; the match to TRBD1 covers 9 bases. Germline V gives CDR1 SGHRS, CDR2 YFSETQ. Unmatched junction bases numbered 5, after V lost 4 bases and J lost 3 bases. CDR3 length equals 14 residues. The CDR3, as DNA: TGCGCCAGCAGCAGGGGGACAGGGTTCTACGAGCAGTACTTC. It codes for CASSRGTGFYEQYF.

This chain uses TRBV7-2 with TRBJ2-5; 8 positions match TRBD1. The junction had 9 bases not matched to a gene; V was cut back by 1 base and J by 5 bases. CDR3 length: 16 residues. Germline CDR1 is SGHTA and CDR2 is FQGNSA. For the CDR3, the DNA is TGTGCCAGCAGCTTAGTTTGGCAGGGGGCAAGGGAGACCCAGTACTTC. This gives the protein CASSLVWQGARETQYF.